These 16 T cell receptor beta chains were sequenced from one sample in a study of glioma-infiltrating T cells (TCRdb year 2016). Sequencing was carried out with an Illumina MiSeq. The iRepertoire nested amplicon-rescue multiplex PCR (arm-PCR) platform was used to amplify TCR alpha and beta CDR3 regions from RNA. Using fastp at Q25 and MiXCR, TCRdb reprocessed the public reads and kept productive beta chains. Entries are consolidated by CDR3 protein sequence, retaining the most common genes and DNA. The sample data list roughly 200,000 distinct CDR3 sequences, and about 40% of these were observed just once. In total, the top ten clones hold roughly 5.2% of the sample. The specimen sequenced was glioma tissue, nonneoplastic brain tissue, or PBMCs (not recorded which). These receptors were obtained from a human donor with low-grade glioma or glioblastoma, undergoing nonglioma brain surgery, or in good health (not recorded which).

At least ten counts were recorded for this clonotype. The V call is TRBV7-2, the J call TRBJ2-1; TRBD2 agrees at 10 bases. CDR3 length: 14 amino acids. J lost 1 base, V lost 8 bases, and 2 bases had no gene match. Germline CDR1 is SGHTA and CDR2 is FQGNSA. CDR3 nucleotides: TGTGCCAGCCAAGCGGGAGGGTCCTACAATGAGCAGTTCTTC. Translated, it gives CASQAGGSYNEQFF.

Concerning this clonotype: This sequence may be a read error, since a much larger clone differs from it by one base. This chain links TRBV7-8 with TRBJ1-1; the match to TRBD1 covers 9 bases. V lost 11 bases to trimming and J lost 5 bases; unmatched junction nucleotides: 9. The CDR3 covers 13 residues. The germline V gene encodes CDR1 SGHVS and CDR2 FQNEAQ. The CDR3 nucleotides are TGTGCCGGCACCGGACAGGGGAGGACTGAAGCTTTCTTT. Encoded protein: CAGTGQGRTEAFF.

This clonotype was seen repeatedly, ten times or more. The chain is built from TRBV19 and TRBJ1-1; no firm D call. Trimming left V 2 bases short and J 1 base short, with 5 bases between. Germline V gives CDR1 LNHDA, CDR2 SQIVND (reference sequence). This CDR3 has 13 residues. The CDR3: CASSIMRNTEAFF. The CDR3 nucleotides read TGTGCCAGTAGTATAATGAGGAACACTGAAGCTTTCTTT.

To note about this clonotype: A much larger clone lies one base from this, so it may be a read error. The chain is built from TRBV12-3 or TRBV12-4 and TRBJ1-1; unclear D gene. V was trimmed by 6 bases and J by 2 bases, leaving 19 bases between them. This CDR3 has 16 residues. Here the CDR3 DNA reads TGTGCCAGCAGCTCATCAAGCTGGAACGCCAACACTGAAGCTTTCTTT. Protein sequence: CASSSSSWNANTEAFF.

Points on this clonotype: Likely a read error: the CDR3 ends without its conserved phenylalanine or tryptophan. This chain joins TRBV20-1 and TRBJ2-7; 8 bases are a match to TRBD1. Germline CDR1 DFQATT, CDR2 SNEGSKA (reference sequence). The length of the CDR3 is 13 residues. Unmatched junction bases numbered 6, after V lost 1 base and J lost 7 bases. CDR3 nucleotide sequence: TGCAGTGCTAGAGCAGGGGGCCTAAATGAGCAGTACCTC. Its translation: CSARAGGLNEQYL.

This clonotype was observed at least ten times. The V call is TRBV20-1, the J call TRBJ2-7; weak D call: TRBD2 (5 bases). From germline, CDR1 is DFQATT and CDR2 SNEGSKA (reference sequence). CDR3 length: 15 amino acids. Deletions cut 1 base from V and 3 bases from J, with 16 bases between. The CDR3 sequence is CSARALGLAIYEQYF. The CDR3 DNA reads as TGCAGTGCTAGAGCTCTAGGGCTAGCTATCTACGAGCAGTACTTC.

Comment on this clonotype: A much larger clone is a single base away; this may be a read error. The chain joins TRBV4-1 to TRBJ2-5; D might be TRBD1 (6 bases). CDR1 MGHRA and CDR2 YSYEKL come from the germline V gene. The CDR3 spans 14 residues. The CDR3 DNA reads as TGCGCCAGCAGCCAGTTAGGACAGCAAGAGAACCAGTACTTC. Residues: CASSQLGQQENQYF.

The chain uses TRBV28 and TRBJ1-2; D may be TRBD1 (6 bases). The CDR3 runs to 14 residues. V was trimmed by 3 bases and J by 8 bases, leaving 16 bases between them. Per the germline V gene, CDR1 is MDHEN and CDR2 is SYDVKM. Here the CDR3 reads CASSFGQTTKGYTF. In nucleotides, the CDR3 is TGTGCCAGCAGTTTCGGACAGACGACGAAGGGCTACACCTTC.

This clonotype was recorded at least ten times. This chain links TRBV20-1 with TRBJ2-5; 7 bases agree with TRBD1. The CDR3 is 13 amino acids. Trimming cost V 6 bases and J 0 bases; bases outside gene matches: 4. Germline V gene sequence: CDR1 DFQATT, CDR2 SNEGSKA (reference sequence). The CDR3 loop reads CSALGQNQETQYF. Here the CDR3 DNA reads TGCAGTGCCCTGGGACAGAACCAAGAGACCCAGTACTTC.

This clonotype was seen more than once but under ten times. This sequence joins TRBV2 and TRBJ2-1; D tentatively reads TRBD1 or TRBD2 (5 bases each). The CDR3 runs to 15 residues. The V end lost 7 bases, the J end lost 4 bases, and 17 bases lay between the germline ends. The germline V gene encodes CDR1 SNHLY and CDR2 FYNNEI. CDR3 in DNA: TGTGCCAGCACTGGGCCGGGGACCGAGTACAATGAGCAGTTCTTC. It codes for CASTGPGTEYNEQFF. Full variable domain (outside the CDR3, taken from reference TRBV2 and TRBJ2-1): EPEVTQTPSHQVTQMGQEVILRCVPISNHLYFYWYRQILGQKVEFLVSFYNNEISEKSEIFDDQFSVERPDGSNFTLKIRSTKLEDSAMYFCASTGPGTEYNEQFFGPGTRLTVL.

With respect to this clonotype: A much larger clonotype is one base distant, so this may be a read error. V and J are TRBV14 and TRBJ1-1, with D uncertain. With 7 bases removed from V and 0 bases from J, the gap between germline ends came to 9 bases. There are 13 residues in the CDR3. Germline V gene lookup returns CDR1 SGHDN and CDR2 FVKESK. CDR3 loop: CASTPQMNTEAFF. Written as DNA, the CDR3 is TGTGCCAGCACCCCCCAGATGAACACTGAAGCTTTCTTT.

The chain joins TRBV11-2 to TRBJ2-7, with 11 bases fitting TRBD2. Germline CDR1 reads SGHAT; CDR2 reads FQNNGV. With V trimmed by 1 base and J by 0 bases, 8 bases remained unmatched. The CDR3 extends over 18 amino acids. DNA of the CDR3: TGTGCCAGCAGCTTAGGGAGACTAGCGGGGCACAGCTCCTACGAGCAGTACTTC. It encodes CASSLGRLAGHSSYEQYF.

Points on this clonotype: A read error may explain this, as a much larger clone is one base away. This chain connects TRBV2 to TRBJ2-3, with D possibly being TRBD1 (6 bases). CDR1 is SNHLY and CDR2 is FYNNEI in the germline V gene. This CDR3 spans 15 amino acids. Trimming left V 8 bases short and J 1 base short, with 16 bases between. The CDR3 coding sequence is TGTGCCAGCGAAGACAGGCCATGGGGCACAGATACGCAGTATTTT. It is translated as CASEDRPWGTDTQYF.

Points on this clonotype: This may stem from a read error, because a much larger clone lies one nucleotide away. V gene TRBV28 combines with J gene TRBJ1-5; D perhaps matches TRBD1 (5 bases). Between the trimmed V and J ends, which lost 1 base and 8 bases, there was a span of 12 bases. The germline V gene has CDR1 MDHEN and CDR2 SYDVKM. The length of the CDR3 is 14 residues. CDR3: CASSLSQGGKPQHF. DNA for the CDR3: TGTGCCAGCAGTTTATCCCAGGGCGGCAAGCCCCAGCATTTT.

Details on this clonotype: A much more abundant neighbour one base away suggests this may be a read error. This rearrangement joins TRBV20-1 to TRBJ2-3; TRBD2 matches 11 bases. Unmatched junction bases numbered 11, after V lost 8 bases and J lost 4 bases. There are 15 residues in the CDR3. In germline, CDR1 is DFQATT, CDR2 SNEGSKA (reference sequence). CDR3 sequence: CSTIAGGPGADTQYF. In DNA, the CDR3 is TGCAGTACTATAGCGGGAGGGCCCGGCGCAGATACGCAGTATTTT.

A remark on this clonotype: One base away lies a much larger clone, so this may be a sequencing read error. The chain uses TRBV28 and TRBJ1-1, with no clear D. From germline, CDR1 is MDHEN and CDR2 SYDVKM. CDR3 length: 13 amino acids. The V end was cut by 6 bases, the J end by 7 bases, with 15 bases between. CDR3 region: CASRNTRTDEAFF. DNA of the CDR3: TGTGCCAGCAGAAATACCAGGACCGATGAAGCTTTCTTT.